The T cell receptor (beta chain) under discussion was sequenced for a study of blood T cell repertoires in COVID-19. TCRdb's copy holds only in-frame clones and misses some; the assay was immunoSEQ multiplex PCR. The sample shows about 480,000 clones, over 75% of them seen only once. Germline lookup yields CDR1 SGHNT and CDR2 YYREEE (reference sequence). The CDR3 spans 17 residues. V was pared by 3 bases and J by 1 base, with 12 bases of the junction left unmatched. The chain joins TRBV5-4 to TRBJ2-5; 7 bases are a match to TRBD2. This clonotype was sampled from a woman in her 40s who had recovered from COVID-19. Sequencing was done on a sample of PBMCs or T cells enriched from blood (not recorded which). The CDR3 nucleotides read TGTGCCAGCAGCTGGATCAGCGGGACCCAAACCCAAGAGACCCAGTACTTC. Amino acids: CASSWISGTQTQETQYF.